The 29 T cell receptor beta chains given below trace back to one sample, sequenced in a study of control samples from healthy donors and cancer patients (dated by TCRdb to between 2020 and 2021). Library preparation used the immunoSEQ multiplex PCR assay. The source is immuneACCESS, and TCRdb retained only in-frame sequences with V and J called. Part of the clones is not carried over; for the studies checked, unresolved V genes explain less than half of this, and the remainder is unexplained. The sample includes fewer than 200,000 clones, with over 85% observed a single time. Jointly, the top ten make up roughly 1.5% of the sample. Sequenced sample: blood. These TCRs come from a man aged 30-40 years in good health.

V gene TRBV4-1 combines with J gene TRBJ1-1; 8 bases map to TRBD1. J gave up 4 bases and V 0 bases, and 4 bases lay outside the gene matches. This CDR3 has 15 amino acids. From germline, CDR1 is MGHRA and CDR2 YSYEKL. For the CDR3, the DNA is TGCGCCAGCAGCCAAGATCCAGGGGGCATCACTGAAGCTTTCTTT. This encodes CASSQDPGGITEAFF.

The chain recombines TRBV23-1 with TRBJ1-2, with 11 positions matching TRBD1. TRBV23-1 carries the ORF label, with uncertain function. Trimming removed 0 bases from V and 6 bases from J; junction bases left unmatched: 3. The CDR3 loop spans 15 amino acids. CDR3 in amino acids: CASSQSGQGDDGYTF. The CDR3 DNA is TGCGCCAGCAGTCAATCGGGACAGGGGGACGATGGCTACACCTTC.

The chain uses TRBV7-9 and TRBJ2-2; tentative D call: TRBD1 (6 bases). CDR1 and CDR2 (germline): SEHNR, FQNEAQ (reference sequence). This CDR3 is 17 amino acids long. Trimming took 5 bases from V and 2 from J, leaving 18 bases between them. The CDR3 nucleotides read TGTGCCAGCAGCCGTCCCGGGACATTCCAAAACACCGGGGAGCTGTTTTTT. It specifies CASSRPGTFQNTGELFF.

The rearrangement joins TRBV3-1 (or the pseudogene TRBV3-2) to TRBJ1-1; D remains ambiguous. The CDR3 consists of 11 residues. V lost 7 bases, J lost 7 bases, and 10 bases lay in between. Germline CDR1 is LGHDT and CDR2 is YNNKEL (reference sequence). CDR3 in amino acids: CASTMGIEAFF. The CDR3 bases are TGTGCCAGCACAATGGGTATTGAAGCTTTCTTT.

This chain uses TRBV7-2 with TRBJ2-3, with 9 bases matching TRBD2. J gave up 3 bases and V 2 bases, and 6 bases lay outside the gene matches. The CDR3 totals 16 residues. CDR1 and CDR2 from the germline V gene are SGHTA and FQGNSA. The CDR3 DNA is TGTGCCAGCAGCTTACTAGCGGGGCTCGGGACAGATACGCAGTATTTT. Translating it yields CASSLLAGLGTDTQYF. The whole variable domain, filled in from reference TRBV7-2 and TRBJ2-3, reads GAGVSQSPSNKVTEKGKDVELRCDPISGHTALYWYRQSLGQGLEFLIYFQGNSAPDKSGLPSDRFSAERTGGSVSTLTIQRTQQEDSAVYLCASSLLAGLGTDTQYFGPGTRLTVL.

This chain links TRBV6-5 with TRBJ1-3, with no clear D. Germline CDR1 MNHEY, CDR2 SVGAGI. The CDR3 length is 10 residues. Trimming pared 11 bases from V and 0 bases from J, leaving 2 bases between. The CDR3 DNA reads TGTGCCGGCTCTGGAAACACCATATATTTT. Translated, it gives CAGSGNTIYF.

V gene TRBV5-4 combines with J gene TRBJ2-5; D is uncertain. Germline CDR1 and CDR2: SGHNT and YYREEE (reference sequence). V was cut by 0 bases and J by 2 bases, with 2 bases left in between. This CDR3 is built from 12 residues. The CDR3 region has the DNA TGTGCCAGCAGCTTGGCGCAAGAGACCCAGTACTTC. It codes for CASSLAQETQYF.

J is TRBJ2-1 and V is TRBV5-1, with 10 nucleotides matching TRBD1. The V gene end was trimmed by 2 bases and the J gene end by 4 bases; junction bases not matched to a gene: 3. CDR1 is SGHRS and CDR2 is YFSETQ in the germline V gene. This CDR3 contains 15 residues. This CDR3 is CASSLRTGGYNEQFF. CDR3 DNA sequence: TGCGCCAGCAGCTTAAGGACAGGGGGTTACAATGAGCAGTTCTTC.

The chain combines TRBV19 with TRBJ2-5, with TRBD2 matching over 8 bases. V dropped 6 bases and J dropped 1; count of bases not matched to a gene: 4. The CDR3 runs 14 residues. Looked up from germline, CDR1 is LNHDA and CDR2 is SQIVND (reference sequence). The CDR3 sequence is CASRPGTSQETQYF. The CDR3 DNA is TGTGCCAGTAGGCCTGGGACTAGCCAAGAGACCCAGTACTTC.

The chain recombines TRBV19 with TRBJ1-2, with D perhaps TRBD1 (6 bases). Trimming left V 5 bases short and J 4 bases short, with 23 bases between. Per the germline V gene, CDR1 is LNHDA and CDR2 is SQIVND (reference sequence). The CDR3 is made up of 17 amino acids. Here the CDR3 DNA reads TGTGCCAGTAGTCAGAACAGGGCTAGTAACTACATCTATGGCTACACCTTC. This codes for CASSQNRASNYIYGYTF.

CDR3 region: CASRRIGQGRDSYNSPLHF. For the CDR3, the DNA is TGCGCCAGCAGGAGGATTGGGCAGGGGCGGGACTCCTATAATTCACCCCTCCACTTT. The V gene is TRBV10-1, the J gene TRBJ1-6; D may be TRBD1 (6 bases). Germline CDR1 reads WNHNN; CDR2 reads SYGVQD (reference sequence). V lost 6 bases and J 0 bases, leaving 21 bases between the germline ends. This CDR3 contains 19 residues.

This clone was counted between two and nine times. The rearrangement links TRBV5-4 to TRBJ1-1; D unresolved. Deletions cut 4 bases from V and 0 bases from J, with 13 bases between. CDR3 length: 15 amino acids. Germline CDR1 reads SGHNT; CDR2 reads YYREEE (reference sequence). Written as DNA, the CDR3 is TGTGCCAGCAGCCTCGCCAGCGGAATGAACACTGAAGCTTTCTTT. Translation: CASSLASGMNTEAFF.

This chain links TRBV7-9 with TRBJ1-4, with TRBD1 as a possible D gene (6 bases). Germline-derived CDR1 and CDR2 are SEHNR and FQNEAQ (reference sequence). Trimming removed 1 base from V and 8 bases from J, with 11 bases in between. This CDR3 region has 14 residues. CDR3 in DNA: TGTGCCAGCAGCTTAGACAGGGAATCCGAAAAACTGTTTTTT. Amino acid sequence: CASSLDRESEKLFF.

The gene calls are TRBV3-1 (or the pseudogene TRBV3-2) and TRBJ2-1; 11 nucleotides align to TRBD2. CDR1 LGHDT and CDR2 YNNKEL come from the germline V gene (reference sequence). This CDR3 comprises 15 residues. J was trimmed by 6 bases and V by 1 base; bases with no gene match: 2. The CDR3 loop reads CASSQGSGRVNEQFF. In nucleotides, the CDR3 is TGTGCCAGCAGCCAAGGTAGCGGGAGGGTCAATGAGCAGTTCTTC.

The chain combines TRBV18 with TRBJ2-1; D is perhaps TRBD1 (6 bases). The CDR3 runs 12 residues. Per germline, CDR1 KGHSH and CDR2 LQKENI. Trimming took 5 bases from V and 10 from J, leaving 12 bases between them. This CDR3 reads CASSNRVEEQFF. In DNA form, the CDR3 reads TGTGCCAGCTCAAACAGGGTGGAAGAGCAGTTCTTC.

This clone occurred a few times. This chain links TRBV19 with TRBJ1-2; the D is unclear. The germline V gene has CDR1 LNHDA and CDR2 SQIVND (reference sequence). The CDR3 has 16 amino acids. V was clipped by 0 bases and J by 1 base, with 12 bases between them. CDR3 residues: CASSIDRGSLNYGYTF. DNA for the CDR3: TGTGCCAGTAGTATAGATCGTGGCAGCCTTAACTATGGCTACACCTTC.

The chain uses TRBV9 and TRBJ2-5; 7 positions agree with TRBD2. The J segment lost 5 bases and the V segment lost 3 bases, leaving 10 bases of the junction unmatched. This CDR3 spans 15 amino acids. The germline V gene encodes CDR1 SGDLS and CDR2 YYNGEE. CDR3 loop: CASSARGGEGETQYF. In nucleotides, the CDR3 is TGTGCCAGCAGCGCCCGTGGAGGGGAGGGGGAGACCCAGTACTTC. Variable domain in full (rest from reference TRBV9 and TRBJ2-5): DSGVTQTPKHLITATGQRVTLRCSPRSGDLSVYWYQQSLDQGLQFLIQYYNGEERAKGNILERFSAQQFPDLHSELNLSSLELGDSALYFCASSARGGEGETQYFGPGTRLLVL.

This chain joins TRBV7-2 and TRBJ1-1, with D uncertain. The CDR3 runs 13 residues. Germline V gene lookup returns CDR1 SGHTA and CDR2 FQGNSA. V was shortened by 5 bases and J by 1 base, with 8 bases between the two germline ends. The CDR3 bases are TGTGCCAGCAGCCTTAGTCGGAACACTGAAGCTTTCTTT. It codes for CASSLSRNTEAFF.

This clone was observed once. This sequence joins TRBV4-1 and TRBJ1-3, with D possibly being TRBD1 (6 bases). V was clipped by 0 bases and J by 7 bases, with 13 bases between them. The CDR3 sequence is 15 residues long. Per germline, CDR1 MGHRA and CDR2 YSYEKL. The CDR3 DNA sequence: TGCGCCAGCAGCCAAGAAGGCACAGGGCAGAACACCATATATTTT. This codes for CASSQEGTGQNTIYF.

The genes are TRBV3-1 (or the pseudogene TRBV3-2) and TRBJ2-5; unclear D gene. In germline, CDR1 is LGHDT, CDR2 YNNKEL (reference sequence). The CDR3 contains 13 residues. V was trimmed by 4 bases and J by 4 bases, leaving 10 bases between them. The CDR3 protein is CASSLVPPETQYF. CDR3 coding DNA: TGTGCCAGCAGCCTAGTCCCGCCAGAGACCCAGTACTTC.

The genes are TRBV27 and TRBJ1-5, with TRBD1 matching over 8 bases. With 1 base clipped from V and 4 bases from J, the junction kept 9 bases outside the gene matches. This CDR3 has 17 residues. Germline assignment: CDR1 MNHEY and CDR2 SMNVEV (reference sequence). The CDR3, as DNA: TGTGCCAGCAGTTTATTGGGGGCAGGGGGCATTAATCAGCCCCAGCATTTT. Amino acid sequence: CASSLLGAGGINQPQHF.

This clone was seen a single time. V is TRBV5-1 and J is TRBJ2-2; D call uncertain. Trimming took 0 bases from V and 3 from J, leaving 6 bases between them. Germline V lookup: CDR1 SGHRS, CDR2 YFSETQ. The CDR3 sequence is 14 residues long. The CDR3 nucleotides are TGCGCCAGCAGCTTGGGAGATTACACCGGGGAGCTGTTTTTT. Translation: CASSLGDYTGELFF.

The V call is TRBV28, the J call TRBJ1-5, with a tentative D call TRBD1 (6 bases). The CDR3 extends over 17 amino acids. The V end lost 3 bases, the J end lost 0 bases, and 15 bases lay between the germline ends. Germline lookup yields CDR1 MDHEN and CDR2 SYDVKM. This CDR3 reads CASSFLPGANSNQPQHF. CDR3 nucleotides: TGTGCCAGCAGTTTCCTCCCGGGGGCGAATAGCAATCAGCCCCAGCATTTT.

This chain joins TRBV28 and TRBJ1-1; the D is unclear. The CDR3 covers 16 residues. The germline gives CDR1 MDHEN, CDR2 SYDVKM. V lost 3 bases to trimming and J lost 4 bases, with 18 bases between them. CDR3 bases: TGTGCCAGCAGTTTGGGGAGCAGGTTACGGGGCACTGAAGCTTTCTTT. Encoded protein: CASSLGSRLRGTEAFF.

This sequence joins TRBV15 and TRBJ1-5, with 9 bases matching TRBD1. The CDR3 is 16 residues long. Germline values: CDR1 LNHNV, CDR2 YYDKDF (reference sequence). The V segment lost 6 bases and the J segment 0 bases; nucleotides outside the gene matches: 6. The CDR3 protein is CATRETGGYSNQPQHF. As DNA, the CDR3 is TGTGCCACCAGGGAGACAGGGGGTTATAGCAATCAGCCCCAGCATTTT.

The chain links TRBV7-3 to TRBJ1-1, with no clear D. There are 13 residues in the CDR3. CDR1 SGHTA and CDR2 FQGTGA come from the germline V gene. V was pared by 5 bases and J by 0 bases, with 7 bases between. CDR3 coding DNA: TGTGCCAGCAGCAACGGAATGAACACTGAAGCTTTCTTT. It codes for CASSNGMNTEAFF.

V and J are TRBV4-1 and TRBJ1-1; D is perhaps TRBD1 (5 bases). Looked up from germline, CDR1 is MGHRA and CDR2 is YSYEKL. Deletions cut 6 bases from V and 4 bases from J, with 15 bases between. The CDR3 consists of 14 residues. The CDR3 region has the DNA TGCGCCAGCAGGGGGGGGACCAGGTCCACTGAAGCTTTCTTT. Translated, it gives CASRGGTRSTEAFF.

This chain uses TRBV4-1 with TRBJ1-1; no reliable D call. Germline-derived CDR1 and CDR2 are MGHRA and YSYEKL. The CDR3 is 16 residues long. Trimming removed 1 base from V and 0 bases from J, with 12 bases in between. In DNA, the CDR3 is TGCGCCAGCAGCCAAGTCTTCGAACTTCTGAACACTGAAGCTTTCTTT. Its translation: CASSQVFELLNTEAFF.

This chain connects TRBV5-1 to TRBJ1-4; TRBD1 is a possible D gene (6 bases). The CDR3 runs 15 residues. CDR1 SGHRS and CDR2 YFSETQ come from the germline V gene. V was pared by 5 bases and J by 4 bases, with 15 bases between. This chain's CDR3 is CASSFTGHRNEKLFF. CDR3 sequence (DNA): TGCGCCAGCAGTTTTACGGGACACCGTAATGAAAAACTGTTTTTT.